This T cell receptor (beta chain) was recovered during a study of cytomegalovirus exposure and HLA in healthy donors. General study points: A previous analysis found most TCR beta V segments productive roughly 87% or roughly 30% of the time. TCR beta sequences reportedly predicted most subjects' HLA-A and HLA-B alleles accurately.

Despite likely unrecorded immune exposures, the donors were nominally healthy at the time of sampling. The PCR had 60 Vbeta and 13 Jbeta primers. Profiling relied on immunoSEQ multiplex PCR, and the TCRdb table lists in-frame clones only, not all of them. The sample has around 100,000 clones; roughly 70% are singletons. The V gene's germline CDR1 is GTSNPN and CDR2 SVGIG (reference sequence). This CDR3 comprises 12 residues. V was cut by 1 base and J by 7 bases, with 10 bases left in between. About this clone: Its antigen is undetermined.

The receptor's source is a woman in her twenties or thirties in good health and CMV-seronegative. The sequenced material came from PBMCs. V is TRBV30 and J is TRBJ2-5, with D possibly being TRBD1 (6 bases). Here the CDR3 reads CAWSGTDSTQYF. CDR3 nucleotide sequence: TGTGCCTGGAGTGGGACAGACTCGACCCAGTACTTC.